This TCR beta chain came from a study of shared clonotypes between healthy human individuals (dated by TCRdb to about 2020). About the investigation overall: A couple of women and three men aged 18 to 49 years were included in the cohort. Per donor, three plates each were used for CD4 naive and CD4 memory, two for CD8 naive, and one for CD8 memory. The study deeply sequenced blood TCR repertoires of five healthy adults to estimate repertoire size and the extent of clonotype sharing between individuals. Different laboratories and diverse techniques were used to prepare libraries and sequence TCR repertoires, to increase sequencing depth and limit assay-specific biases. Between about 0.8 and 9 billion PBMCs per donor were obtained by leukapheresis.

What the study reported, not specific to this receptor: Based on pairwise subsampling, the degree of clonotype sharing among donors was expected to be affected by sequencing depth. Rarefaction of sorted-subset datasets indicated incomplete sequencing despite the large sequencing depth. Across a handful of donors, about 4.5% of naive CD4, roughly 3.5% of naive CD8, around 2.5% of memory CD4, and about 0.4% of memory CD8 clonotypes were shared. Only blood was sampled, and tissue TCR repertoires likely differ from those in blood. Naive subsets generally had larger estimated clonotype richness than memory subsets did. The genetic and exposure-history diversity represented was limited by the small number of donors. Compared with non-shared clonotypes, clonotypes shared by all four sorted-subset donors had higher generation probabilities.

Regarding this clone: Its antigen specificity is not known. The sample holds no much larger clone one base away, and base qualities are not on file.

Ends trimmed: V by 0 bases, J by 4 bases; bases unmatched to a gene: 8. Based on the germline V gene (reference sequence), the CDR1 and CDR2 sequences are LNHNV and YYDKDF. The CDR3 sequence holds 16 residues, the cysteine and phenylalanine included. The CDR3 DNA has 48 bases and is translated from base 1. Donors were healthy HIV-negative adults with no recently reported acute infections or vaccinations. Every donor was a Caucasian adult living in Nashville, Tennessee, USA. CD4+ T cells were enriched through magnetic negative selection, after which naive cells were positively selected on CD45RA and the remaining negative fraction served as the memory subset. Blood was obtained by leukapheresis, after which PBMCs were separated by Ficoll-Histopaque density gradient centrifugation and cryopreserved in liquid nitrogen vapor phase. Purity and quantity of every magnetically sorted T cell population were checked by analytical flow cytometry. From each sorted fraction, genomic DNA was isolated and quantified by UV absorbance on a Nanodrop 2000c.

TCR CDR3 regions were amplified from genomic DNA by multiplex PCR using the deep immunoSEQ assay. Extracted genomic DNA from each cell subset was spread evenly across all wells of several immunoSEQ 96-well plates, with each plate serving as a replicate. Each replicate PCR for sorted subsets received 150 to 250 ng genomic DNA, equal to about 29,000 T cell genomes. Purified libraries were quantified with a Qubit 3.0 fluorometer, sized on a Bioanalyzer 2100, and re-quantified with the KAPA Library Quantification kit. Every immunoSEQ 96-well plate was sequenced on a separate single-read 150-cycle Illumina NextSeq 550 flow cell. The original pipeline was this. The immunoSEQ output contained only junctional sequences without quality scores, so filtering could not match that applied to full-length reads. Sequences were annotated with PyIR, a Python wrapper for IgBLAST v1.9, and V/J genes and CDR3 were assigned using IMGT germline references. Reads with weak V/J assignments (E-value above 1e-6), missing CDR3, stop codons, out-of-frame junctions, or ambiguous translated residues were removed. V3J clonotypes were defined as sequences sharing the same inferred V gene, J gene, and CDR3 amino acid sequence. Percentage overlap between repertoires was computed as shared unique clonotypes divided by the size of the smaller repertoire. Three approaches were used to assess repertoire richness: RTK rarefaction, the Chao1 estimator, and Recon v2.1 estimates of unobserved clonotypes. OLGA was used to compute generation probabilities for all TCRbeta clonotypes that the gDNA method yielded from a few donors. The table was pulled from immuneACCESS by TCRdb, which kept in-frame rearrangements only. Such tables lose some clones; where checked, under half of the loss comes from unresolved V genes, and the rest has no known cause. D and trimming were read from the DNA, whereas the V and J calls and clone size are those reported in that table. In this sample the table shows more than 1,200,000 clones, 98% of which occur a single time. Around 0.33% of the sample is in the top ten clones.

Sequenced: naive CD4+ T cells sorted from blood. The sample's cell subset or site label, decoded: CD45RA+ positively selected. The rearrangement combines TRBV15 with TRBJ1-2, and 7 bases in between align with TRBD1. This TCR was recovered from a man aged 30 to 45 in good health. The CDR3: CATSRDLRDSIYGYTF. The bases read TGTGCCACCAGCAGAGATTTGAGGGACAGCATCTATGGCTACACCTTC.